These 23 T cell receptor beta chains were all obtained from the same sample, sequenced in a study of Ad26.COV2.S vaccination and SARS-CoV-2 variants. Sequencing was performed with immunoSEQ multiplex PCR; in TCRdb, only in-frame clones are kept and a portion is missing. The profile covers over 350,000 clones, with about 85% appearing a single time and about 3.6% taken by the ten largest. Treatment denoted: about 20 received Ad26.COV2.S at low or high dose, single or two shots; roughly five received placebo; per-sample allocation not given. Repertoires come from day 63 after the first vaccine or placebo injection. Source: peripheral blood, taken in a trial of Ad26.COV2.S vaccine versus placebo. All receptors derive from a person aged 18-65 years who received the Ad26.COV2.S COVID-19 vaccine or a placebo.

Here the CDR3 reads CASSQLQDNTEAFF. For the CDR3, the DNA is TGCGCCAGCAGCCAGCTACAGGACAACACTGAAGCTTTCTTT. This chain uses TRBV5-1 with TRBJ1-1; weak D call: TRBD1 (5 bases). The CDR3 is 14 amino acids. The V end was cut by 4 bases, the J end by 2 bases, with 12 bases between. CDR1 is SGHRS and CDR2 is YFSETQ in the germline V gene.

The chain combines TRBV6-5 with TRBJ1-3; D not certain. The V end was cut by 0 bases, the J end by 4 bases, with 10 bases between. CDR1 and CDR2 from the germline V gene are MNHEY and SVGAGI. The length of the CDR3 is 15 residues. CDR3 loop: CASSYSPTGGNTIYF. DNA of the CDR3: TGTGCCAGCAGTTACTCCCCTACCGGGGGAAACACCATATATTTT.

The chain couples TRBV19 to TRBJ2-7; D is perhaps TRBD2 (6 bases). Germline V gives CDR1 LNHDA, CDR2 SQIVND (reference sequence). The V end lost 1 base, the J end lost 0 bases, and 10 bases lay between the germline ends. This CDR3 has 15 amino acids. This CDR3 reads CASSIAGGFSYEQYF. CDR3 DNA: TGTGCCAGTAGTATAGCCGGGGGTTTCTCCTACGAGCAGTACTTC. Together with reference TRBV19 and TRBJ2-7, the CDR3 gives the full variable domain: DGGITQSPKYLFRKEGQNVTLSCEQNLNHDAMYWYRQDPGQGLRLIYYSQIVNDFQKGDIAEGYSVSREKKESFPLTVTSAQKNPTAFYLCASSIAGGFSYEQYFGPGTRLTVT.

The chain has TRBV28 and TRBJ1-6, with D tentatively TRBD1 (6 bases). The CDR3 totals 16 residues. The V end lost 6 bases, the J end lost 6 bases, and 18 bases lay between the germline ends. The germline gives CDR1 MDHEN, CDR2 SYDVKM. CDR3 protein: CASSLIRGAANSPLHF. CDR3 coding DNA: TGTGCCAGCAGCCTCATTCGGGGGGCAGCTAATTCACCCCTCCACTTT.

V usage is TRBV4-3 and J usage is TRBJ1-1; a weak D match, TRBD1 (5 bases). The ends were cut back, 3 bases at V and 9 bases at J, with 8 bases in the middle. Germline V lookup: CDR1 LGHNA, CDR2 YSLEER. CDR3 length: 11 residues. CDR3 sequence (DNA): TGCGCCAGCAGCCAGGGGACCAAAGCTTTCTTT. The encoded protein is CASSQGTKAFF.

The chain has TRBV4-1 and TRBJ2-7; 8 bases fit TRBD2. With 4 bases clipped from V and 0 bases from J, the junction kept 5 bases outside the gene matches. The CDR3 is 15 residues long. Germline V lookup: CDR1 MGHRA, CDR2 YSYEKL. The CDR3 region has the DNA TGCGCCAGCAGCCGATCGGGGGGGAGCTCCTACGAGCAGTACTTC. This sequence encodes CASSRSGGSSYEQYF.

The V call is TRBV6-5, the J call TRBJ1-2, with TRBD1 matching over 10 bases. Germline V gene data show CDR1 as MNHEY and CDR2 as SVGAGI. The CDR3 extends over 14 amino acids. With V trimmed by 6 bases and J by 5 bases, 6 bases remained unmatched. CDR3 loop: CASRTGGLEYGYTF. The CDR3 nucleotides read TGTGCCAGCAGGACAGGGGGCTTAGAGTATGGCTACACCTTC.

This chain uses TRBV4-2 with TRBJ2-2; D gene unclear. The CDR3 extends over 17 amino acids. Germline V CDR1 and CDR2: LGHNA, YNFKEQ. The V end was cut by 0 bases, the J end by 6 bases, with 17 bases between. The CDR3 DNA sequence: TGTGCCAGCAGCCAAGAACGACCGAAGTCCCTCTCCGGGGAGCTGTTTTTT. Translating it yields CASSQERPKSLSGELFF.

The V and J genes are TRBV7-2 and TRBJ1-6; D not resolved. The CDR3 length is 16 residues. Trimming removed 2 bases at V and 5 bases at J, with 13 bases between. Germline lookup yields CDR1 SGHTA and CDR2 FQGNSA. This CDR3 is CASSLIAGVNNSPLHF. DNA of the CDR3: TGTGCCAGCAGCTTAATTGCAGGAGTTAATAATTCACCCCTCCACTTT.

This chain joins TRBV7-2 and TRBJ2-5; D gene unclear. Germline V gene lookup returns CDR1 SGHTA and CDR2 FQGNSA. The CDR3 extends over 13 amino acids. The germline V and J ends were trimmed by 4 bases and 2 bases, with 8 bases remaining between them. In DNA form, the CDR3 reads TGTGCCAGCAGCTCAGAACCGCAAGAGACCCAGTACTTC. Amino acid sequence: CASSSEPQETQYF.

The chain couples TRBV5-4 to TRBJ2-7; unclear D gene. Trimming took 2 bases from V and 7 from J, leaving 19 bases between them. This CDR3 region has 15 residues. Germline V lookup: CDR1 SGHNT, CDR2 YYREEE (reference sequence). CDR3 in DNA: TGTGCCAGCAGCTTCACGAAGGGTTGGGCTCAGGAGCAGTACTTC. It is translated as CASSFTKGWAQEQYF.

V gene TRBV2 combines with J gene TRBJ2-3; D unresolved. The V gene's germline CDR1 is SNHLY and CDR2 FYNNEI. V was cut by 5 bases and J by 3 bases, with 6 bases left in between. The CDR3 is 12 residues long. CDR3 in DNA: TGTGCCAGCAGTCAAACTACAGATACGCAGTATTTT. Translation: CASSQTTDTQYF. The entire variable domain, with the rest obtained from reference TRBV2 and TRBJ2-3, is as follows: EPEVTQTPSHQVTQMGQEVILRCVPISNHLYFYWYRQILGQKVEFLVSFYNNEISEKSEIFDDQFSVERPDGSNFTLKIRSTKLEDSAMYFCASSQTTDTQYFGPGTRLTVL.

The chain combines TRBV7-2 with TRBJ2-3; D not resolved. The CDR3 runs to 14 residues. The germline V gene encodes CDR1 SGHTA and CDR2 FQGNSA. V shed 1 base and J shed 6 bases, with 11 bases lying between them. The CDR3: CASSLDTLADTQYF. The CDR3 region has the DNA TGTGCCAGCAGCTTAGACACCTTGGCGGATACGCAGTATTTT.

CDR3 sequence reads: CASPDGRYGYTF. The CDR3 nucleotides read TGTGCCTCCCCGGACGGAAGATATGGCTACACCTTC. J is TRBJ1-2 and V is TRBV30; D gene uncertain. The CDR3 is made up of 12 amino acids. V dropped 7 bases and J dropped 5 bases, with 14 bases sitting between them. The germline V gene encodes CDR1 GTSNPN and CDR2 SVGIG (reference sequence).

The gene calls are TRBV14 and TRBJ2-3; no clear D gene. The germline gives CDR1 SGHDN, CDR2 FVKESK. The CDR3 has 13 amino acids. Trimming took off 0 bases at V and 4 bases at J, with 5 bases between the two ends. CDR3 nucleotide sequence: TGTGCCAGCAGCCAAGATCGGCCAGATACGCAGTATTTT. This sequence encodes CASSQDRPDTQYF.

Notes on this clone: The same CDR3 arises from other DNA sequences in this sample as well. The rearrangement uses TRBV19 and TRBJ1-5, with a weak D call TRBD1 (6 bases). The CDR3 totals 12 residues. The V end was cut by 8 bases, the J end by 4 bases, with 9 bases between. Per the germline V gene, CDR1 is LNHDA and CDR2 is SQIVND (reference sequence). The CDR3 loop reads CASLQGNQPQHF. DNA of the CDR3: TGTGCCAGTTTACAGGGAAATCAGCCCCAGCATTTT. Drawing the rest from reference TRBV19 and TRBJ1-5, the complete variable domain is DGGITQSPKYLFRKEGQNVTLSCEQNLNHDAMYWYRQDPGQGLRLIYYSQIVNDFQKGDIAEGYSVSREKKESFPLTVTSAQKNPTAFYLCASLQGNQPQHFGDGTRLSIL.

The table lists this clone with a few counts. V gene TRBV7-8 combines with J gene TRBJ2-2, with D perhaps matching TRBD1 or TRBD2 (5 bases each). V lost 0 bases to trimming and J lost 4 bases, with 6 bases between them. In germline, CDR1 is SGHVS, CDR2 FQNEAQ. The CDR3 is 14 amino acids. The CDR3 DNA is TGTGCCAGCAGCTTAGCGGGGGTCACCGGGGAGCTGTTTTTT. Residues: CASSLAGVTGELFF.

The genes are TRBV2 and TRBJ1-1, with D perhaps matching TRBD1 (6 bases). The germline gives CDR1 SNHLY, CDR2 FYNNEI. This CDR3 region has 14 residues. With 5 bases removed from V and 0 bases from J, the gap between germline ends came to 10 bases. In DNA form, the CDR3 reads TGTGCCAGCAGTAGAACAGGGTTGAACACTGAAGCTTTCTTT. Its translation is CASSRTGLNTEAFF.

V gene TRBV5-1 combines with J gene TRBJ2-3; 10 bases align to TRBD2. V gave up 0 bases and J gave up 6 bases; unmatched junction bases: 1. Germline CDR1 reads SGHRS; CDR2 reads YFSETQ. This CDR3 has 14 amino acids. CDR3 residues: CASSLGGLADTQYF. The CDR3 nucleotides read TGCGCCAGCAGCTTGGGGGGACTAGCGGATACGCAGTATTTT.

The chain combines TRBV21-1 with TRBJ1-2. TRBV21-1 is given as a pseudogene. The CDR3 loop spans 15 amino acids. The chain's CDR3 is CASHARGQCNYGYTF. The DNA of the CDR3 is TGTGCCAGCCACGCCCGGGGGCAGTGTAACTATGGCTACACCTTC.

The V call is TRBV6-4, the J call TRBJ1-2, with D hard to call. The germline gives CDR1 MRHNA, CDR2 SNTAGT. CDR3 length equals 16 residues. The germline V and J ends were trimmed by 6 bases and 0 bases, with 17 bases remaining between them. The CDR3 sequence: CASRAPSVISNYGYTF. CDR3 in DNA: TGTGCCAGCAGGGCCCCCTCCGTCATTTCTAACTATGGCTACACCTTC.

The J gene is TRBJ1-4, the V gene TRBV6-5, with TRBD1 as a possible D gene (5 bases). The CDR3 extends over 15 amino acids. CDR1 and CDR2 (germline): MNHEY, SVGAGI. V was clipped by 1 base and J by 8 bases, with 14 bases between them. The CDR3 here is CASSYWEEGEEKLFF. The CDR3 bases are TGTGCCAGCAGTTACTGGGAGGAAGGGGAGGAAAAACTGTTTTTT.

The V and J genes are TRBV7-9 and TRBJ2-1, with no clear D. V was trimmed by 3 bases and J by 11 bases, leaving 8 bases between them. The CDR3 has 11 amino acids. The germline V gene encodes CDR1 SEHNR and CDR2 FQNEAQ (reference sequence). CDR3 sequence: CASSLETKQFF. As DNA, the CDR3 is TGTGCCAGCAGCTTGGAGACGAAGCAGTTCTTC. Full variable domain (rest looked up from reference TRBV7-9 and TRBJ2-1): DTGVSQNPRHKITKRGQNVTFRCDPISEHNRLYWYRQTLGQGPEFLTYFQNEAQLEKSRLLSDRFSAERPKGSFSTLEIQRTEQGDSAMYLCASSLETKQFFGPGTRLTVL.